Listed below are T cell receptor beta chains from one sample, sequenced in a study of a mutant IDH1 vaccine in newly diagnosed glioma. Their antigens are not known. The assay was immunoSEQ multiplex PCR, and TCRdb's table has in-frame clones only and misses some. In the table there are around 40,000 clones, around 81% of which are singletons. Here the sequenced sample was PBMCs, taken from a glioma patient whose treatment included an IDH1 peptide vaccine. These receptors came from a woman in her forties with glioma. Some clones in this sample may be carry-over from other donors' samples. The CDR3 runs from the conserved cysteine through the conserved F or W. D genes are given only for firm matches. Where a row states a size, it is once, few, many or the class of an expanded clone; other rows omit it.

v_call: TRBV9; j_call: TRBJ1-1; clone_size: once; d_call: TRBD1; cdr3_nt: TGTGCCAGCAGCATAAAGCCCAGGATCCGGGACAGCAAGAACACTGAAGCTTTCTTT; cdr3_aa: CASSIKPRIRDSKNTEAFF
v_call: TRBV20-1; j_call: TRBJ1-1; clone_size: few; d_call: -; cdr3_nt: TGCAGTGCTAGAGAAGGGTCTGAAGCTTTCTTT; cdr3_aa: CSAREGSEAFF
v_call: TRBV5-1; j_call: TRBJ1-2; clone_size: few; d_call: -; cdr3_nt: TGCGCCAGCAGCTTAGACAGGACCTATGGCTACACCTTC; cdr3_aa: CASSLDRTYGYTF
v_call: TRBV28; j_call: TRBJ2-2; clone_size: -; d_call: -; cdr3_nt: TGTGCCAGCAGGGAGAAGACCCTCCTCACCGGGGAGCTGTTTTTT; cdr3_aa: CASREKTLLTGELFF
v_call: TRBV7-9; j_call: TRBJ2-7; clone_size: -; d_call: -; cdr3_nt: TGTGCCAGCAGCTCGGCCAGCGGCGAGCAGTACTTC; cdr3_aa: CASSSASGEQYF
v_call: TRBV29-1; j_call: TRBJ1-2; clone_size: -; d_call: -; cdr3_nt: TGCAGCGTTATGAACAGGGACGTAAATGGCTACACCTTC; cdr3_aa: CSVMNRDVNGYTF
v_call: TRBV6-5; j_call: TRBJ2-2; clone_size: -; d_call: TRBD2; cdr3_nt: TGTGCCAGCAGTCGGGGGGTACCCAGCACCGGGGAGCTGTTTTTT; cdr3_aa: CASSRGVPSTGELFF
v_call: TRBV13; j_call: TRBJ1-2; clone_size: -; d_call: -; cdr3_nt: TGTGCCAGCAGCCTAAGGGACTTTTTAGGCTACACCTTC; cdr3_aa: CASSLRDFLGYTF
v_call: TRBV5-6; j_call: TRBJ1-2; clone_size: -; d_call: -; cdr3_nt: TGTGCCAGCAGCTTGGCGGGCAGGGTTGCTGGCTACACCTTC; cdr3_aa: CASSLAGRVAGYTF
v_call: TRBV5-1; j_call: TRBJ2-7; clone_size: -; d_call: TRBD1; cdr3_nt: TGCGCCAGCAGCTTGGCCACCGGGACAGGGGGAATCTACGAGCAGTACTTC; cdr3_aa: CASSLATGTGGIYEQYF
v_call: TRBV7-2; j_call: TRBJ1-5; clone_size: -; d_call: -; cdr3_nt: TGTGCCAGCAGCCGGGAAGTCGGCAATCAGCCCCAGCATTTT; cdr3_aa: CASSREVGNQPQHF
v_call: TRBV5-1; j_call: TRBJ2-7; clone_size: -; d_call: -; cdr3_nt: TGCGCCAGCGGGCGAGGCTCCTACGAGCAGTACTTC; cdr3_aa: CASGRGSYEQYF
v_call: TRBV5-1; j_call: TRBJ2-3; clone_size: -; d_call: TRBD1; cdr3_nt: TGCGCCAGCAGCTTACAGGGGGGAGATACGCAGTATTTT; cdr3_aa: CASSLQGGDTQYF
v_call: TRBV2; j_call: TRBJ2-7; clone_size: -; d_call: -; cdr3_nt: TGTGCCAGCAGTGAAGCCCGATCGGCCTACGAGCAGTACTTC; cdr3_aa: CASSEARSAYEQYF
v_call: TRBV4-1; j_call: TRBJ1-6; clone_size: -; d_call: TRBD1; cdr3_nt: TGCGCCAGCAGCCTTATCCTGACAGGGGAAGGCTCACCCCTCCACTTT; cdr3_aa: CASSLILTGEGSPLHF
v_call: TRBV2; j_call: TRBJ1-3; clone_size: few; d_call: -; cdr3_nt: TGTGCCAGCAGTCAAGTTTGGACCATATATTTT; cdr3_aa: CASSQVWTIYF
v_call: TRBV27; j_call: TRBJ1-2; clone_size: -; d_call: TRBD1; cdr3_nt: TGTGCCAGCAGTCCACAGGGGTACGGAGGTAACTATGGCTACACCTTC; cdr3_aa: CASSPQGYGGNYGYTF
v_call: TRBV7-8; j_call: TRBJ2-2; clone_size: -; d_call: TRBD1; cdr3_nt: TGTGCCAGCAGCTTAGAATTTCAGGGGGACGGGGAGCTGTTTTTT; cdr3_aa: CASSLEFQGDGELFF
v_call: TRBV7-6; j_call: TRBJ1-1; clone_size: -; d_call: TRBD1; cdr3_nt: TGTGCCAGCAGCTTGACAGGGCCAGGGGACACTGAAGCTTTCTTT; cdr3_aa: CASSLTGPGDTEAFF
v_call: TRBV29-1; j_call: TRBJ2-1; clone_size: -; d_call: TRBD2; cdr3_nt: TGCAGCGTTGATGGGGGGGATGAGGAGCAGTTCTTC; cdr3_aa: CSVDGGDEEQFF
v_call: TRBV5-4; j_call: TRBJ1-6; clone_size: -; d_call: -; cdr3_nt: TGTGCCAGCCGGAGGGAGTCCTATAATTCACCCCTCCACTTT; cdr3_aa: CASRRESYNSPLHF
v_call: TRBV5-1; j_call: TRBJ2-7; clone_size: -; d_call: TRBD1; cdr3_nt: TGCGCCAGCAGCGTATCGACAGGGGAGCAGTACTTC; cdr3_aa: CASSVSTGEQYF
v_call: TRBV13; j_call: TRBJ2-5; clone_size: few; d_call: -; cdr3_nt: TGTGCCAGCAGCTTAGAGCCTCATGAGACCCAGTACTTC; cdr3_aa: CASSLEPHETQYF
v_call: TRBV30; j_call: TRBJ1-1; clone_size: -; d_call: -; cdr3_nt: TGTGCCTGGAGTGTTCGAGGGAACACTGAAGCTTTCTTT; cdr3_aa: CAWSVRGNTEAFF
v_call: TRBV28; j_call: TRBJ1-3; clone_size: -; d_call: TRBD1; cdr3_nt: TGTGCCAGCAGTTCGCGGACAGGAACCATATATTTT; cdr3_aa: CASSSRTGTIYF
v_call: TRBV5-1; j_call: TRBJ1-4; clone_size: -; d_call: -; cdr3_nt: TGCGCCAGCAGCTATTCAATCTGGGGGCGAGGTAATGAAAAACTGTTTTTT; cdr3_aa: CASSYSIWGRGNEKLFF
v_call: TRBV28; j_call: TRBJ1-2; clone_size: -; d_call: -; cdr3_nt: TGTGCCAGCAGTTTCCAGGGGCCCTATGGCTACACCTTC; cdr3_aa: CASSFQGPYGYTF
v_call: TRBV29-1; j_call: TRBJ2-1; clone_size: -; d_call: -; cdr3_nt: TGCAGCGTTGGGGGCTCAACCTACAATGAGCAGTTCTTC; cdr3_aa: CSVGGSTYNEQFF
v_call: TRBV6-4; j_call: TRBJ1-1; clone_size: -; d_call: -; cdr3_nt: TGTGCCAGCAGTGTGGGATCCAACACTGAAGCTTTCTTT; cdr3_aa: CASSVGSNTEAFF
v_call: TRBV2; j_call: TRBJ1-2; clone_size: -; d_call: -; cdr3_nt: TGTGCCAGCACCCAACTCCCAGGTCCCTCTATCGACTATGGCTACACCTTC; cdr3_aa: CASTQLPGPSIDYGYTF
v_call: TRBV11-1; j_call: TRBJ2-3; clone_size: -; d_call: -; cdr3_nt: TGTGCCACCACTACCCGGGACACAGATACGCAGTATTTT; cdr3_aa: CATTTRDTDTQYF
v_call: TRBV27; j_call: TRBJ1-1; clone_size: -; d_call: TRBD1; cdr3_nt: TGTGCCAGCAGTCGCGGACAGGGCTGGACTGAAGCTTTCTTT; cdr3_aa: CASSRGQGWTEAFF
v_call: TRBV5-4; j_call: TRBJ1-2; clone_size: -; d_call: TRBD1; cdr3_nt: TGTGCCAGCAGCTCGACAGGGGCGGATGGCTACACCTTC; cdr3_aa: CASSSTGADGYTF
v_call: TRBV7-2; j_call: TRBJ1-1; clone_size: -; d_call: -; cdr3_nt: TGTGCCAGCAGTCCGACAGGTCTTCGGACTGAAGCTTTCTTT; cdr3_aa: CASSPTGLRTEAFF
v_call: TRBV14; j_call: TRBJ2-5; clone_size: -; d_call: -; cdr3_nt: TGTGCCAGCAGCCCTCGCGGCGGGGTGTCAAGAGAGACCCAGTACTTC; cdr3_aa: CASSPRGGVSRETQYF
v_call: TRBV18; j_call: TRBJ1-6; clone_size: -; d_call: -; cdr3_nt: TGTGCCAGCTCAGCCAAGACAGATTTACAATCACCCCTCCACTTT; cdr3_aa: CASSAKTDLQSPLHF
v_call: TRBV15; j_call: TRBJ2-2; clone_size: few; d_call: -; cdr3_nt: TGTGCCACCAGCAGAAGGGGAGGGGAGCTGTTTTTT; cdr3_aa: CATSRRGGELFF
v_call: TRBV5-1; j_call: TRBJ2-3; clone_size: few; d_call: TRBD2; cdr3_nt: TGCGCCAGCAGCGCCAGACTAGCGGGAACTCTTCCGGATACGCAGTATTTT; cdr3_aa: CASSARLAGTLPDTQYF
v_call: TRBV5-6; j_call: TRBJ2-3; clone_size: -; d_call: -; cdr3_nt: TGTGCCAGCAGCTTGACGTCCTCCTGGCATACGCAGTATTTT; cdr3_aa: CASSLTSSWHTQYF
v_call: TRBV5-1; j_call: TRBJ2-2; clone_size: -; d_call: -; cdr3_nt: TGCGCCAGCAGCCCTCCCACCGGGGAGCTGTTTTTT; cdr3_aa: CASSPPTGELFF
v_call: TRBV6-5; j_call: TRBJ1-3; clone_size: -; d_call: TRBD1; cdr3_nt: TGTGCCAGCAGTCCTCGGACAGGGGCTGGAAACACCATATATTTT; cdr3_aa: CASSPRTGAGNTIYF
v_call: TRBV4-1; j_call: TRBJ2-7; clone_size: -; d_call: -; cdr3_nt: TGCGCCAGCAGCCAAGTGGTGGGGGTCTACGAGCAGTGCTTC; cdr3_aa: CASSQVVGVYEQCF
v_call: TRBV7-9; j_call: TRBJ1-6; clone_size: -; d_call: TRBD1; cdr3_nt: TGTGCCAGCAGCCCGTCCGGGACAGATAATTCACCCCTCCACTTT; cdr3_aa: CASSPSGTDNSPLHF
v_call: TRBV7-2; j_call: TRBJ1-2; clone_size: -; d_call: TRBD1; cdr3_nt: TGTGCCAGCAGTTTACAGGGGAGCTATGGCTACACCTTC; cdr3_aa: CASSLQGSYGYTF
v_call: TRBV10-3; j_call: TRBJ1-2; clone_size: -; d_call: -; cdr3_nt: TGTGCCATCAGTGACGGTCGACAGCGGGGCTATGGCTACACCTTC; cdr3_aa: CAISDGRQRGYGYTF
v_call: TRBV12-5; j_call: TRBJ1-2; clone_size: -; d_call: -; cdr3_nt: TGTGCTAGTGGTTTGGTACAGATGGGGGGGGGTAGTGGCTACACCTTC; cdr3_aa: CASGLVQMGGGSGYTF
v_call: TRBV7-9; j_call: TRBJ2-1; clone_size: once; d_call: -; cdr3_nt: TGTGCCAGCAGCTTAGGGGGGCTAGCGTCATCCTACAATGAGCAGTTCTTC; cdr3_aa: CASSLGGLASSYNEQFF
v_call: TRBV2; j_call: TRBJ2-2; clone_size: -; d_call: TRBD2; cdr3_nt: TGTGCCAGCCGGGGGGGGCTGAACACCGGGGAGCTGTTTTTT; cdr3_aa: CASRGGLNTGELFF
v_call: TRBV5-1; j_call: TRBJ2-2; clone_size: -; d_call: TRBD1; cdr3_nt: TGCGCCAGCACCACAGGACAGGGGATAACCGGGGAGCTGTTTTTT; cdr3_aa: CASTTGQGITGELFF
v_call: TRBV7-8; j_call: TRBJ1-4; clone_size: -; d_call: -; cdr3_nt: TGTGCCAGCAGCCTGGGGGGACCCTCTAATGAAAAACTGTTTTTT; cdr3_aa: CASSLGGPSNEKLFF
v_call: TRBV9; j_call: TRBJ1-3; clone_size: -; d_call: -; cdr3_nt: TGTGCCAGCAGCGTAGGGGGTCGACGTGGAAACACCATATATTTT; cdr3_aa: CASSVGGRRGNTIYF
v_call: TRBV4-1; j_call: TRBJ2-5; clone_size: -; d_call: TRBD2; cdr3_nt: TGCGCCAGCAGCCAAGTGGCTAGCGGGATTCTCCAAGAGACCCAGTACTTC; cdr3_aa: CASSQVASGILQETQYF
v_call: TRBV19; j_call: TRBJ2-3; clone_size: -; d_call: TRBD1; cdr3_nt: TGTGCCAGTAGTCCAAGGACAGGGGGTCCCACAGATACGCAGTATTTT; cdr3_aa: CASSPRTGGPTDTQYF
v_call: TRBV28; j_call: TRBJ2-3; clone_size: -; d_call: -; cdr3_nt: TGTGCCAGCAGTCCTGGGGGGACAGATACGCAGTATTTT; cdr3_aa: CASSPGGTDTQYF
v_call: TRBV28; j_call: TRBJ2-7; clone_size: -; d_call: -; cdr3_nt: TGTGCCAGCAGTTCGACGGGGACCCAGGTAGGGGAGCAGTACTTC; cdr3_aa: CASSSTGTQVGEQYF